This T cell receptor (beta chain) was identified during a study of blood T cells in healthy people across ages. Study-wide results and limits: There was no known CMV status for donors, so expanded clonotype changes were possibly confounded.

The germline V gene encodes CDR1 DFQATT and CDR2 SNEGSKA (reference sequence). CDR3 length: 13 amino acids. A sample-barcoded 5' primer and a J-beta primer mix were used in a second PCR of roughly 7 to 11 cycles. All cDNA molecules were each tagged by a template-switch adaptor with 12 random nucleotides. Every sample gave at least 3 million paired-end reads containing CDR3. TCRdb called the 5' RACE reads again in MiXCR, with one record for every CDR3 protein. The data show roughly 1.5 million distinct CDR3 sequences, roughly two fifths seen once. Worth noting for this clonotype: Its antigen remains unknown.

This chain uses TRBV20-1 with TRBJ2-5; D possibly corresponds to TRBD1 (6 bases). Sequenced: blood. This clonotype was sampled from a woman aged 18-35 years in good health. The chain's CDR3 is CSAQDRLQETQYF. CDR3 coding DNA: TGCAGCGCCCAGGACAGACTTCAAGAGACCCAGTACTTC.